The 25 T cell receptor beta chains below come from one sample, sequenced in a study of blood T cell repertoires in COVID-19. Clones were read by immunoSEQ multiplex PCR, and TCRdb kept only the in-frame ones, dropping some. The sample holds more than 150,000 clones, roughly nine tenths seen once. Input material: peripheral blood. The receptors originated from a man in his fifties with acute or convalescent COVID-19.

This chain links TRBV25-1 with TRBJ1-5; unclear D gene. The CDR3 runs to 15 residues. Germline CDR1 is MGHDK and CDR2 is SYGVNS. V lost 2 bases, J lost 0 bases, and 8 bases lay in between. The CDR3 spells CASSEAGNSNQPQHF. The DNA of the CDR3 is TGTGCCAGCAGTGAAGCCGGGAATAGCAATCAGCCCCAGCATTTT.

The rearrangement uses TRBV2 and TRBJ2-4; possible D gene TRBD2, 7 bases. With 6 bases removed from V and 7 bases from J, the gap between germline ends came to 19 bases. The CDR3 runs 15 residues. CDR1 and CDR2 (germline): SNHLY, FYNNEI. The CDR3 spells CASSPDPWGGNIQYF. Written as DNA, the CDR3 is TGTGCCAGCAGCCCAGACCCTTGGGGGGGCAACATTCAGTACTTC. Complete variable domain (other parts from reference TRBV2 and TRBJ2-4): EPEVTQTPSHQVTQMGQEVILRCVPISNHLYFYWYRQILGQKVEFLVSFYNNEISEKSEIFDDQFSVERPDGSNFTLKIRSTKLEDSAMYFCASSPDPWGGNIQYFGAGTRLSVL.

The chain recombines TRBV15 with TRBJ2-4; TRBD2 is a possible D gene (5 bases). Germline V gives CDR1 LNHNV, CDR2 YYDKDF (reference sequence). The CDR3 length is 14 residues. V was clipped by 8 bases and J by 2 bases, with 13 bases between them. Here the CDR3 reads CATARLIPKNIQYF. As DNA, the CDR3 is TGTGCCACCGCCCGACTAATCCCCAAAAACATTCAGTACTTC.

The chain couples TRBV3-1 (or the pseudogene TRBV3-2) to TRBJ2-3, with TRBD2 identical over 7 bases. Trimming cost V 7 bases and J 0 bases; bases outside gene matches: 13. Per germline, CDR1 LGHDT and CDR2 YNNKEL (reference sequence). The CDR3 totals 17 residues. This CDR3 reads CASTRKAAGVSTDTQYF. The CDR3 DNA reads as TGTGCCAGCACTCGGAAGGCGGCGGGGGTGAGCACAGATACGCAGTATTTT.

J is TRBJ2-1 and V is TRBV6-1, with a tentative D call TRBD1 (7 bases). This CDR3 spans 13 amino acids. Deletions cut 3 bases from V and 12 bases from J, with 15 bases between. In germline, CDR1 is MNHNS, CDR2 SASEGT. CDR3 region: CASSDGTQGGQFF. In nucleotides, the CDR3 is TGTGCCAGCAGTGATGGGACGCAGGGGGGGCAGTTCTTC.

The genes are TRBV19 and TRBJ2-2; 9 nucleotides align to TRBD2. The CDR3 totals 17 residues. Trimming took 0 bases from V and 8 from J; bases not matched to a gene: 10. Germline CDR1 and CDR2: LNHDA and SQIVND (reference sequence). DNA of the CDR3: TGTGCCAGTAGTATAGATCGGACTAGCGATTTGATAGGGGAGCTGTTTTTT. As protein: CASSIDRTSDLIGELFF.

The sample holds one count of this clone. The chain uses TRBV2 and TRBJ1-5, with 9 bases lining up with TRBD1. J gave up 5 bases and V 5 bases, and 10 bases lay outside the gene matches. The CDR3 is 16 amino acids. From germline, CDR1 is SNHLY and CDR2 FYNNEI. DNA for the CDR3: TGTGCCAGCAGTCCTTACGGGACAGGGTTGGATCAGCCCCAGCATTTT. Protein product: CASSPYGTGLDQPQHF.

This clone was observed once. This chain joins TRBV24-1 and TRBJ1-5, with D perhaps TRBD1 (6 bases). V was trimmed by 4 bases and J by 9 bases, leaving 15 bases between them. CDR3 size: 14 residues. CDR1 is KGHDR and CDR2 is SFDVKD in the germline V gene. CDR3 loop: CATSDPGHFGPQHF. The CDR3 coding sequence is TGTGCCACCAGTGACCCGGGACATTTCGGGCCCCAGCATTTT.

The chain joins TRBV4-1 to TRBJ1-3, with 8 bases that match TRBD1. The CDR3 is 17 amino acids. With 3 bases clipped from V and 4 bases from J, the junction kept 11 bases outside the gene matches. CDR1 and CDR2 from the germline V gene are MGHRA and YSYEKL. CDR3 DNA: TGCGCCAGCAGCCAGCTTCCGGGACAGGTTTTCGGAAACACCATATATTTT. Translating it yields CASSQLPGQVFGNTIYF.

This clone came up a few times. The chain has TRBV18 and TRBJ1-1; TRBD1 is a possible D gene (6 bases). The CDR3 runs 11 residues. Per the germline V gene, CDR1 is KGHSH and CDR2 is LQKENI. The germline V and J ends were trimmed by 3 bases and 8 bases, with 7 bases remaining between them. The CDR3 protein is CASSPDREAFF. The CDR3 DNA follows: TGTGCCAGCTCACCTGACAGGGAAGCTTTCTTT. Supplemented by reference TRBV18 and TRBJ1-1, the full variable domain reads NAGVMQNPRHLVRRRGQEARLRCSPMKGHSHVYWYRQLPEEGLKFMVYLQKENIIDESGMPKERFSAEFPKEGPSILRIQQVVRGDSAAYFCASSPDREAFFGQGTRLTVV.

V is TRBV5-1 and J is TRBJ2-7; 10 nucleotides align to TRBD1. Germline V gene data show CDR1 as SGHRS and CDR2 as YFSETQ. The CDR3 is made up of 13 amino acids. The junction had 5 bases not matched to a gene; V was cut back by 5 bases and J by 6 bases. The CDR3 sequence: CASSWTGGSEQYF. The CDR3 DNA follows: TGCGCCAGCAGTTGGACAGGGGGAAGCGAGCAGTACTTC.

The chain links TRBV24-1 to TRBJ1-5; unclear D gene. The CDR3 spans 14 residues. The V gene's germline CDR1 is KGHDR and CDR2 SFDVKD. V was pared by 5 bases and J by 5 bases, with 12 bases between. The CDR3 sequence is CATSAGRVYQPQHF. The DNA of the CDR3 is TGTGCCACCAGTGCTGGGAGAGTTTATCAGCCCCAGCATTTT.

The gene calls are TRBV21-1 and TRBJ2-7; whether TRBD2, the table's D call, matches the DNA was not checked. TRBV21-1 is a known pseudogene. CDR3 length: 16 residues. The chain's CDR3 is CASSERNRMPSYEQYV. In DNA form, the CDR3 reads TGTGCCAGCAGCGAGCGAAACCGGATGCCGTCCTACGAGCAGTACGTC.

This chain connects TRBV4-1 to TRBJ2-7; possible D gene TRBD1, 6 bases. Between the trimmed V and J ends, which lost 0 bases and 4 bases, there was a span of 16 bases. Germline CDR1 is MGHRA and CDR2 is YSYEKL. This CDR3 region has 16 residues. CDR3 residues: CASSQDRGAGDYEQYF. CDR3 DNA: TGCGCCAGCAGCCAAGATCGAGGGGCAGGGGATTACGAGCAGTACTTC.

The V and J genes are TRBV23-1 and TRBJ1-5, with D hard to call. TRBV23-1 is reported as an ORF; its role is uncertain. CDR3 length: 20 residues. The V end was cut by 0 bases, the J end by 0 bases, with 21 bases between. The CDR3 region has the DNA TGCGCCAGCAGTCAATCGATGGGCACCGGGAAGGAGTATAGCAATCAGCCCCAGCATTTT. Translated, it gives CASSQSMGTGKEYSNQPQHF.

The CDR3 loop is CAISVGGSGSHEQFF. The CDR3 nucleotides read TGTGCCATCAGTGTTGGCGGGAGTGGATCGCATGAGCAGTTCTTC. This rearrangement joins TRBV10-3 to TRBJ2-1; 7 bases agree with TRBD2. The CDR3 totals 15 residues. J lost 8 bases, V lost 4 bases, and 11 bases had no gene match. The V gene's germline CDR1 is ENHRY and CDR2 SYGVKD.

The V and J genes are TRBV3-1 (or the pseudogene TRBV3-2) and TRBJ1-4; D gene unclear. Germline V lookup: CDR1 LGHDT, CDR2 YNNKEL (reference sequence). The CDR3 has 15 amino acids. V shed 0 bases and J shed 16 bases, with 21 bases lying between them. The CDR3 DNA is TGTGCCAGCAGCCAAGATATGGCAGTGCCGTCTCAAAGGTTTTTT. This translates into CASSQDMAVPSQRFF.

The chain uses TRBV27 and TRBJ1-6, with D uncertain. Deletions cut 7 bases from V and 7 bases from J, with 14 bases between. The CDR3 is made up of 14 amino acids. Germline CDR1 is MNHEY and CDR2 is SMNVEV (reference sequence). The CDR3 here is CASKDGQKNSPLHF. CDR3 coding DNA: TGTGCCAGCAAGGATGGGCAGAAAAATTCACCCCTCCACTTT.

This clone was counted only a few times. V is TRBV28 and J is TRBJ1-2; 10 bases line up with TRBD1. The CDR3 totals 15 residues. V dropped 5 bases and J dropped 4; count of bases not matched to a gene: 7. Germline V gene data show CDR1 as MDHEN and CDR2 as SYDVKM. CDR3 protein: CASSPGTGEFYGYTF. The DNA of the CDR3 is TGTGCCAGCAGTCCCGGGACAGGGGAGTTCTATGGCTACACCTTC.

CDR3 DNA sequence: TGTGCCAGCAGCCTGGACTCCATGTACACCGGGGAGCTGTTTTTT. This gives the protein CASSLDSMYTGELFF. The chain combines TRBV5-4 with TRBJ2-2; maybe TRBD2 (5 bases). The CDR3 has 15 residues. Germline CDR1 and CDR2: SGHNT and YYREEE (reference sequence). The V and J ends lost 4 bases and 3 bases respectively, with 13 bases between them. Based on the CDR3 plus reference TRBV5-4 and TRBJ2-2, the full variable domain is ETGVTQSPTHLIKTRGQQVTLRCSSQSGHNTVSWYQQALGQGPQFIFQYYREEENGRGNFPPRFSGLQFPNYSSELNVNALELDDSALYLCASSLDSMYTGELFFGEGSRLTVL.

The J gene is TRBJ1-2, the V gene TRBV28; 7 positions agree with TRBD1. Unmatched junction bases numbered 9, after V lost 1 base and J lost 10 bases. Germline values: CDR1 MDHEN, CDR2 SYDVKM. This CDR3 comprises 14 residues. The CDR3 DNA follows: TGTGCCAGCAGTTTATCCGGGACAGTCCTATACTACACCTTC. Translation gives CASSLSGTVLYYTF.

The V and J genes are TRBV7-2 and TRBJ2-5, with 7 positions matching TRBD1. V was clipped by 4 bases and J by 2 bases; unmatched bases: 7. Germline loops: CDR1 SGHTA, CDR2 FQGNSA. The CDR3 sequence is 15 residues long. The CDR3 loop is CASSSTGTEQETQYF. The DNA of the CDR3 is TGTGCCAGCAGCTCGACCGGGACAGAGCAAGAGACCCAGTACTTC.

This chain links TRBV10-3 with TRBJ2-7; possibly TRBD2 for D (6 bases). Germline V gives CDR1 ENHRY, CDR2 SYGVKD. Trimming cost V 2 bases and J 2 bases, with 13 bases left between them. The CDR3 is 15 residues long. Here the CDR3 DNA reads TGTGCCATCAGTGAGGGGCTAGCGAGAACCTACGAGCAGTACTTC. Encoded protein: CAISEGLARTYEQYF.

Regarding this clone: One end of the junction varies from germline; a read error may be responsible. The chain couples TRBV19 to TRBJ2-7; 9 bases align to TRBD1. CDR3 length: 14 residues. CDR1 and CDR2 from the germline V gene are LNHDA and SQIVND (reference sequence). CDR3 sequence: CASSMGQGSYGQYF. CDR3 in DNA: TGTGCCAGTAGTATGGGACAGGGCTCGTACGGGCAGTACTTC.

Written as DNA, the CDR3 is TGTGCCAGCAGCATACAAGCGAACACCGGGGAGCTGTTTTTT. Translation: CASSIQANTGELFF. This chain links TRBV7-3 with TRBJ2-2; the D is unclear. CDR1 and CDR2 (germline): SGHTA, FQGTGA. V lost 5 bases and J lost 0, with 7 bases in between. The CDR3 contains 14 residues. Based on the CDR3 plus reference TRBV7-3 and TRBJ2-2, the full variable domain is GAGVSQTPSNKVTEKGKYVELRCDPISGHTALYWYRQSLGQGPEFLIYFQGTGAADDSGLPNDRFFAVRPEGSVSTLKIQRTERGDSAVYLCASSIQANTGELFFGEGSRLTVL.